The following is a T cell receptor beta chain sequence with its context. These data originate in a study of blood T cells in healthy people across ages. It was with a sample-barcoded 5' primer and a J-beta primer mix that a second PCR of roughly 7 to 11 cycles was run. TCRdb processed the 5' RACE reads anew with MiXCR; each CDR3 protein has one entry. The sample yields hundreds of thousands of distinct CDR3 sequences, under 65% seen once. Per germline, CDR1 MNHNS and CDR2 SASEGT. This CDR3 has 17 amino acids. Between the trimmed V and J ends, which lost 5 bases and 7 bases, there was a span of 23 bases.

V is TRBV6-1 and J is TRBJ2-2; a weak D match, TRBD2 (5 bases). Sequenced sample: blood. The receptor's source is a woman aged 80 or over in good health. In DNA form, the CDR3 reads TGTGCCAGCAGTAAATCCGACGTCTTCCGAGGGCGCGGGGAGCTGTTTTTT. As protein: CASSKSDVFRGRGELFF.